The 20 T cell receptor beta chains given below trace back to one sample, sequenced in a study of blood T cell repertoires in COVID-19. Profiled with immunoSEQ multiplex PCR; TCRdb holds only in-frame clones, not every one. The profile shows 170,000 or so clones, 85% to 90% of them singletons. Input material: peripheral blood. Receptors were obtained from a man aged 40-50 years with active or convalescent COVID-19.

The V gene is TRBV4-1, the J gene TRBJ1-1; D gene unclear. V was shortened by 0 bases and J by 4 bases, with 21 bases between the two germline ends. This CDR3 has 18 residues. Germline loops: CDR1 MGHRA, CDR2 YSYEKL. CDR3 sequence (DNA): TGCGCCAGCAGCCAAGAGTGGGTCGGGAGGGCAGGCGGCACTGAAGCTTTCTTT. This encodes CASSQEWVGRAGGTEAFF.

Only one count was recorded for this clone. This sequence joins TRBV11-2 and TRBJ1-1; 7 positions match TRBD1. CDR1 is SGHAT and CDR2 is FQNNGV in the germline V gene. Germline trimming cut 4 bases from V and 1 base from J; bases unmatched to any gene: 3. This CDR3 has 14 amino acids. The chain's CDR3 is CASSSSGGNTEAFF. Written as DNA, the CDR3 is TGTGCCAGCAGCTCATCAGGGGGGAACACTGAAGCTTTCTTT.

As DNA, the CDR3 is TGCGCCAGCAGCTTGGCCGGGACAGCTAATGAGCAGTTCTTC. Translating gives CASSLAGTANEQFF. This sequence joins TRBV5-1 and TRBJ2-1, with TRBD1 matching 7 bases. CDR1 SGHRS and CDR2 YFSETQ come from the germline V gene. The trim removed 0 bases at V and 7 bases at J, leaving 4 bases unmatched. This CDR3 has 14 residues.

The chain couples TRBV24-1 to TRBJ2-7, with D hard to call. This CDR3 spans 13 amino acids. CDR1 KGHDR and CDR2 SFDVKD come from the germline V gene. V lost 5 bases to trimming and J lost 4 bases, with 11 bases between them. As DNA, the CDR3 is TGTGCCACCAGTGGCGCAGGATCTTACGAGCAGTACTTC. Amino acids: CATSGAGSYEQYF.

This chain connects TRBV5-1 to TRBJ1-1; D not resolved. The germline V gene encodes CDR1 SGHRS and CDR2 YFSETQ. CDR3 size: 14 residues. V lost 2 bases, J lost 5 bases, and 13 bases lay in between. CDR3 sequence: CASSLIGPGTEAFF. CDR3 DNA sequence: TGCGCCAGCAGCTTAATAGGACCGGGAACTGAAGCTTTCTTT.

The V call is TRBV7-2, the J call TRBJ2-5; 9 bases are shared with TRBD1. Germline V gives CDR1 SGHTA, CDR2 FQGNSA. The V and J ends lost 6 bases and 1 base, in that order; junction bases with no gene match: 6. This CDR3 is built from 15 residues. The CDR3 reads CASSSDRGIQETQYF. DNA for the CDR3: TGTGCCAGCAGTTCCGACAGGGGGATCCAAGAGACCCAGTACTTC.

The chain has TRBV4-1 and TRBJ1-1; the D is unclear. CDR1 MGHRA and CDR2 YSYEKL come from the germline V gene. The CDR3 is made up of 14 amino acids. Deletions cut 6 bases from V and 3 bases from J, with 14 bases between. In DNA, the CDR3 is TGCGCCAGCAGTCCGAGGGTATCCGACACTGAAGCTTTCTTT. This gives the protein CASSPRVSDTEAFF.

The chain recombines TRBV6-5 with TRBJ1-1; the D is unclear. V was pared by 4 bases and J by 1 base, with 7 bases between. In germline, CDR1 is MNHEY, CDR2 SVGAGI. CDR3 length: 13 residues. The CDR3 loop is CASSWRENTEAFF. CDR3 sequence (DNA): TGTGCCAGCAGTTGGAGGGAGAACACTGAAGCTTTCTTT.

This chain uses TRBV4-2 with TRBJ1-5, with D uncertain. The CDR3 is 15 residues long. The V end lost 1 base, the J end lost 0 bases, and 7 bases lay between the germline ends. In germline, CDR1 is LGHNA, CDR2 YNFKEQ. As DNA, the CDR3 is TGTGCCAGCAGCCAAGTACACAATAGCAATCAGCCCCAGCATTTT. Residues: CASSQVHNSNQPQHF.

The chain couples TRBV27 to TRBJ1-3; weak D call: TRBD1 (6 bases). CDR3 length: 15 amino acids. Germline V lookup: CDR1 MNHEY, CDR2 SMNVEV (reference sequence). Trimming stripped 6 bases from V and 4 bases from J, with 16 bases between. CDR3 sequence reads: CASSSQGYSGNTIYF. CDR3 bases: TGTGCCAGCAGCTCTCAGGGGTACTCCGGAAACACCATATATTTT.

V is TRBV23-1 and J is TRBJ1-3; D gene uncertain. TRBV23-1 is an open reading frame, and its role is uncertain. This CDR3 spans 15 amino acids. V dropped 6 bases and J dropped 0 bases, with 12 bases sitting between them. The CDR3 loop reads CASSPPVGSGNTIYF. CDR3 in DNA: TGCGCCAGCAGCCCTCCTGTCGGCTCTGGAAACACCATATATTTT.

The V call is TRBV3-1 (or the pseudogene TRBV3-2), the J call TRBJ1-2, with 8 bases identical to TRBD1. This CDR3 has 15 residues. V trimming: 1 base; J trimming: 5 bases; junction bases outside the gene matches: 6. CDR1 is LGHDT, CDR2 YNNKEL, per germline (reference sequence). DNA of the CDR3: TGTGCCAGCAGCCAAGGGGGGCAGGGGGCATATGGCTACACCTTC. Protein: CASSQGGQGAYGYTF.

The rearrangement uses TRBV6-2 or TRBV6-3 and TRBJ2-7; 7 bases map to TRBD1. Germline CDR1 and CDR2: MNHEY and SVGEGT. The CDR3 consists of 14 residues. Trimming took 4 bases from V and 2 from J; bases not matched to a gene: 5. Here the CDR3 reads CASSSGQAPYEQYF. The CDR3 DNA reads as TGTGCCAGCAGTTCCGGACAGGCTCCCTACGAGCAGTACTTC.

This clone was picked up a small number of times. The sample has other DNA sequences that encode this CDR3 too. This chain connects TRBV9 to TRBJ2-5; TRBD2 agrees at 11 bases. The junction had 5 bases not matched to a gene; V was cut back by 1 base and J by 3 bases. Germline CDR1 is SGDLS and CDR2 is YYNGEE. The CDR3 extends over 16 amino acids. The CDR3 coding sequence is TGTGCCAGCAGCGTACGGCCTAGCGGGGGGAAAGAGACCCAGTACTTC. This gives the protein CASSVRPSGGKETQYF.

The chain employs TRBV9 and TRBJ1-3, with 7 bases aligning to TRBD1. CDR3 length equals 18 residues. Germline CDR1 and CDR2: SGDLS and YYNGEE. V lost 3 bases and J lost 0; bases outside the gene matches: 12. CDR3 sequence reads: CASSGDSIRSSSGNTIYF. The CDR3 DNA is TGTGCCAGCAGCGGGGACAGCATCCGCTCCTCCTCTGGAAACACCATATATTTT.

This CDR3 reads CASSRRTAAGELFF. In nucleotides, the CDR3 is TGTGCCAGCAGTCGTAGGACAGCGGCCGGGGAGCTGTTTTTT. J is TRBJ2-2 and V is TRBV6-5; possibly TRBD1 for D (6 bases). The V end was cut by 5 bases, the J end by 6 bases, with 13 bases between. Germline lookup yields CDR1 MNHEY and CDR2 SVGAGI. The CDR3 runs 14 residues.

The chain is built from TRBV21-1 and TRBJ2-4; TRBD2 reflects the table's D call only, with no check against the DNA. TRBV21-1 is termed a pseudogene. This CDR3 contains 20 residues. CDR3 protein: CASSKEIGAGGNLAKNIQYF. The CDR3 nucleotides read TGTGCCAGCAGCAAAGAGATTGGAGCGGGGGGGAACCTAGCCAAAAACATTCAGTACTTC.

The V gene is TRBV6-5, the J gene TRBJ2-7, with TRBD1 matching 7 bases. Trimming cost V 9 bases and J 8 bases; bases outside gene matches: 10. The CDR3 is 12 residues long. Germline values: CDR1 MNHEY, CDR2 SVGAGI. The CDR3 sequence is CASTGVLIKQYF. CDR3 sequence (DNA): TGTGCCAGTACAGGGGTGTTAATCAAGCAGTACTTC.

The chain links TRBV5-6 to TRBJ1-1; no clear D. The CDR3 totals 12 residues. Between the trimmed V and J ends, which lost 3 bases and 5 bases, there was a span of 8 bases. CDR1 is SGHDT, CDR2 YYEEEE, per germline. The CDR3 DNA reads TGTGCCAGCAGCTCCCGACAAACTGAAGCTTTCTTT. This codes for CASSSRQTEAFF.

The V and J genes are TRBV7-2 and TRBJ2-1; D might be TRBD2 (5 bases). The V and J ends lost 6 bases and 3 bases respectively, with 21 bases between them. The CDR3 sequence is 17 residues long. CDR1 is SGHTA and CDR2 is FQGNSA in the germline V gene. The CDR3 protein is CASSLRDPRLIYNEQFF. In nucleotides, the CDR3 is TGTGCCAGCAGTTTACGCGACCCCCGACTAATCTACAATGAGCAGTTCTTC. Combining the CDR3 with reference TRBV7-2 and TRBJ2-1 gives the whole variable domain GAGVSQSPSNKVTEKGKDVELRCDPISGHTALYWYRQSLGQGLEFLIYFQGNSAPDKSGLPSDRFSAERTGGSVSTLTIQRTQQEDSAVYLCASSLRDPRLIYNEQFFGPGTRLTVL.